The sequence of this T cell receptor (beta chain) was determined in a study of CD8 T cells in Susac syndrome. For the study at large: The sequenced Susac syndrome patients comprised five or six with active disease and roughly eight in remission. Patients with Susac syndrome had blood drawn and were at that point therapy-naive, on corticosteroids, or on intravenous immunoglobulin alone.

In germline, CDR1 is DFQATT, CDR2 SNEGSKA (reference sequence). This CDR3 contains 18 residues. V was clipped by 3 bases and J by 0 bases; unmatched bases: 6. In blood CD8+ and CD4+ T cells, TCR beta underwent sequencing. Random hexamers were used to reverse transcribe the RNA input (about 0.45 to 1 ug). It was immunoSEQ multiplex PCR that amplified TCR beta CDR3 across 54 Vbeta and 13 Jbeta. TCRdb redid the calling of the immunoSEQ multiplex PCR reads with MiXCR, one entry per CDR3 protein. Of around 180,000 distinct CDR3 sequences in the sample, roughly 94% were seen once. The chain employs TRBV20-1 and TRBJ2-3; 16 nucleotides align to TRBD2. Sequenced material: CD4+ T cells from PBMCs. The clonotype comes from a human donor with Susac syndrome. This chain's CDR3 is CSASLGTSGGVSTDTQYF. The CDR3 nucleotides read TGCAGTGCTAGCCTCGGGACTAGCGGGGGGGTCAGCACAGATACGCAGTATTTT.